This TCR beta chain was sequenced for a study of cytomegalovirus exposure and HLA in healthy donors. Study-level points and caveats: Analyses of presence and absence presupposed an approximately uniform sequencing depth across donors. There were some V segments, including TRBV6-2 and TRBV6-3, excluded as indistinguishable.

PCR amplification relied on 60 Vbeta primers (plus 13 Jbeta primers). Data came from immunoSEQ multiplex PCR; TCRdb stores just in-frame clones and leaves some out. The sample includes some 95,000 clones, approximately 65% seen only once; the top ten take roughly 2.2%. At the time of sampling, donors were nominally healthy, though unrecorded immune exposures were likely. The CDR3 is made up of 12 amino acids. Per germline, CDR1 ENHRY and CDR2 SYGVKD. Trimming removed 10 bases at V and 1 base at J, with 10 bases between. This clone was detected once. Its antigen is still unknown. This TCR was sampled from a man aged 25-45 years in good health and CMV-seronegative. Material: PBMCs. The chain employs TRBV10-3 and TRBJ1-1; weak D call: TRBD1 (6 bases). CDR3 residues: CATRDKNTEAFF. The CDR3 nucleotides are TGTGCCACCAGGGACAAGAACACTGAAGCTTTCTTT.